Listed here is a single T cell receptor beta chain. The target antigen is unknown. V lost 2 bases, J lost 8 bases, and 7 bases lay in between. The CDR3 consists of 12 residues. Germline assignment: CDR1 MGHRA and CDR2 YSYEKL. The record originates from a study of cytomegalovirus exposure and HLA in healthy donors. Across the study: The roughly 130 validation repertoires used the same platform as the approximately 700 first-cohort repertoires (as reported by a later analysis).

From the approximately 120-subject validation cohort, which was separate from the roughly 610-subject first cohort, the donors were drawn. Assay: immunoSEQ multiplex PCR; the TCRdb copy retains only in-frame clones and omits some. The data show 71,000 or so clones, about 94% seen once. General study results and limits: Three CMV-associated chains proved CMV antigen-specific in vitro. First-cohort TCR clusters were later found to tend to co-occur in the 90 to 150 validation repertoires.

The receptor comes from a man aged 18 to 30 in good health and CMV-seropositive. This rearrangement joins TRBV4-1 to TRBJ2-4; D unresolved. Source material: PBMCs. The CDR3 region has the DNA TGCGCCAGCAGCCAACCTATGGACATTCAGTACTTC. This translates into CASSQPMDIQYF.